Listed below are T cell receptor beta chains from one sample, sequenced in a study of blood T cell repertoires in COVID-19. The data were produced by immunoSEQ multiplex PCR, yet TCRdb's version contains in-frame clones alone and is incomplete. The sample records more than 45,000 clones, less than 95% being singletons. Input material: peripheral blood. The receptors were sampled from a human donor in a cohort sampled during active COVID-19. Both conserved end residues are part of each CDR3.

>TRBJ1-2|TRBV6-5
CASSPPGPRGYGYTF
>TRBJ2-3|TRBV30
CAWSLAGDHGDTQYF
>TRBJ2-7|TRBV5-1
CASSWQGLSSYEQYF
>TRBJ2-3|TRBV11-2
CASSPLAGGYGDTQYF
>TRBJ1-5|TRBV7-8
CASSLGRNSNQPQHF
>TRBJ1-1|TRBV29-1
CSGRVSGTGGTEAFF
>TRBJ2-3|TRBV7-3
CASSKRGQGADTQYF
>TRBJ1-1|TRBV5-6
CASSFGQGNTEAFF
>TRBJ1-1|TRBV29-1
CSVEGTGGSEAFF
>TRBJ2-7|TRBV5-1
CASSLERSGSAYEQYF
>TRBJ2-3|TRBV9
CASSPVRADTQYF
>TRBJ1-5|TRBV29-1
CSVEQGVGQPQHF
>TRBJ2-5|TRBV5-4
CASSFEVETQYF
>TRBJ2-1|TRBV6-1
CASSEFLRGQPSYNEQFF
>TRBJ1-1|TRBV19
CASKYAGGMNTEAFF
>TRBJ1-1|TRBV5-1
CASSLGRAAEAFF
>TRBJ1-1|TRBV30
CARETGTTEAFF
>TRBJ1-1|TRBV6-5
CASKLGVNTEAFF
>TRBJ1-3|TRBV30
CAWGGFRDRVFFSGNTIYF
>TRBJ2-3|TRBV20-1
CSASARAHTDTQYF
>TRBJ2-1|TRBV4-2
CASSRGEVLGEQFF
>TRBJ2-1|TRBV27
CASSLSRGTSPFF
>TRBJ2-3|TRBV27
CASKRVAGGMDTQYF
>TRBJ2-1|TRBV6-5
CASRLVSGNEQFF
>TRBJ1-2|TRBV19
CASSIGRGRFNGYTF
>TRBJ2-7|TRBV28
CASTLGQDYEQYF
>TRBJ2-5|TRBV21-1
CASSKGSGRSIRETQYF
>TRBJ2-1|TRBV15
CATSRDLYEQFF
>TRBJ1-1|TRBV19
CASRGQDTEAFF
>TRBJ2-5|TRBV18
CASSPLDSYRETQYF
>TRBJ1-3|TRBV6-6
CASSYSPGNTIYF
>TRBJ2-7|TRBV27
CASSLGGQGTREQYF
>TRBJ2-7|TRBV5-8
CASSLLGTSADEQYF
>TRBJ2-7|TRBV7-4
CASSSPKAGGPLRYEQYF
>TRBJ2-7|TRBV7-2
CASSPGLAGVEQYF
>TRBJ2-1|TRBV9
CASSEGGSSYNEQFF